These 9 T cell receptor beta chains originate from one sample sequenced in a study of OX40 agonist ivuxolimab in advanced cancers. Measured with immunoSEQ multiplex PCR; TCRdb has only the in-frame clones, and not every one. Of around 61,000 clones listed, roughly 84% are singletons. The material sequenced was CD4+ or CD8+ T cells sorted from blood, taken in a trial of the OX40 agonist ivuxolimab. These TCRs come from an adult with an advanced solid tumor such as melanoma, head and neck, liver or kidney cancer.

The chain couples TRBV4-3 to TRBJ2-5; D is uncertain. CDR1 and CDR2 (germline): LGHNA, YSLEER. This CDR3 region has 14 residues. Between the trimmed V and J ends, which lost 2 bases and 4 bases, there was a span of 11 bases. The CDR3 protein is CASSQILWGETQYF. The DNA of the CDR3 is TGCGCCAGCAGCCAAATCCTTTGGGGAGAGACCCAGTACTTC.

This clone was counted once. CDR3 sequence: CAWSVGAGWIDTQYF. The CDR3 DNA follows: TGTGCCTGGAGTGTAGGAGCGGGATGGATAGATACGCAGTATTTT. The V gene is TRBV30, the J gene TRBJ2-3; 7 bases align to TRBD2. The CDR3 runs 15 residues. Per the germline V gene, CDR1 is GTSNPN and CDR2 is SVGIG (reference sequence). The J segment lost 5 bases and the V segment lost 0 bases, leaving 8 bases of the junction unmatched.

The chain employs TRBV2 and TRBJ2-7; maybe TRBD1 (5 bases). V lost 5 bases to trimming and J lost 3 bases, with 20 bases between them. The CDR3 extends over 16 amino acids. Germline-derived CDR1 and CDR2 are SNHLY and FYNNEI. The DNA for the CDR3 is TGTGCCAGCAGTTTAAACCCAGCAGGGATCGGCTACGAGCAGTACTTC. Translated, it gives CASSLNPAGIGYEQYF.

V gene TRBV6-1 combines with J gene TRBJ2-7; the match to TRBD2 covers 7 bases. This CDR3 has 13 residues. Per the germline V gene, CDR1 is MNHNS and CDR2 is SASEGT. V lost 5 bases and J lost 7; bases outside the gene matches: 8. DNA for the CDR3: TGTGCCAGCAGTTCCGGACTAGTCGGGGAGCAGTACTTC. This sequence encodes CASSSGLVGEQYF.

V usage is TRBV29-1 and J usage is TRBJ2-5; D is uncertain. With 4 bases removed from V and 1 base from J, the gap between germline ends came to 7 bases. Germline V CDR1 and CDR2: SQVTM, ANQGSEA. The CDR3 has 12 amino acids. The CDR3 DNA follows: TGCAGCGTTGTTGACGCCCAAGAGACCCAGTACTTC. Protein sequence: CSVVDAQETQYF.

The chain couples TRBV7-2 to TRBJ1-4, with no clear D. This CDR3 contains 13 residues. The V end was cut by 1 base, the J end by 8 bases, with 8 bases between. CDR1 and CDR2 (germline): SGHTA, FQGNSA. The DNA of the CDR3 is TGTGCCAGCAGCTTAGGATCGGGGGAAAAACTGTTTTTT. This encodes CASSLGSGEKLFF. Full variable domain (remainder filled in from reference TRBV7-2 and TRBJ1-4): GAGVSQSPSNKVTEKGKDVELRCDPISGHTALYWYRQSLGQGLEFLIYFQGNSAPDKSGLPSDRFSAERTGGSVSTLTIQRTQQEDSAVYLCASSLGSGEKLFFGSGTQLSVL.

The J gene is TRBJ1-1, the V gene TRBV9; TRBD1 aligns across 7 bases. This CDR3 is built from 14 residues. J gave up 0 bases and V 7 bases, and 6 bases lay outside the gene matches. Germline CDR1 is SGDLS and CDR2 is YYNGEE. The CDR3 DNA is TGTGCCAGCGGCTTGGGACAGATGAACACTGAAGCTTTCTTT. Its protein is CASGLGQMNTEAFF.

This clone was observed a single time. The chain has TRBV11-2 and TRBJ2-7; a weak D match, TRBD1 (6 bases). V shed 1 base and J shed 0 bases, with 16 bases lying between them. Germline-derived CDR1 and CDR2 are SGHAT and FQNNGV. The CDR3 spans 17 residues. The CDR3 loop reads CASSLVVLQGHSYEQYF. DNA for the CDR3: TGTGCCAGCAGCTTAGTGGTTTTACAGGGCCACTCCTACGAGCAGTACTTC. Filled out from reference TRBV11-2 and TRBJ2-7, the complete variable domain reads EAGVAQSPRYKIIEKRQSVAFWCNPISGHATLYWYQQILGQGPKLLIQFQNNGVVDDSQLPKDRFSAERLKGVDSTLKIQPAKLEDSAVYLCASSLVVLQGHSYEQYFGPGTRLTVT.

This sequence joins TRBV19 and TRBJ1-2, with 8 bases aligning to TRBD1. With V trimmed by 9 bases and J by 6 bases, 9 bases remained unmatched. Germline values: CDR1 LNHDA, CDR2 SQIVND (reference sequence). This CDR3 contains 13 residues. The CDR3 DNA reads TGTGCCAGCGCTCAGACAGGGGAGAATGGCTACACCTTC. It encodes CASAQTGENGYTF.